The 8 T cell receptor beta chains below come from one sample, sequenced in a study of T cells expressing NK-cell markers (dated by TCRdb to about 2020). The library was produced with 5' RACE. This sample was sequenced with an Illumina HiSeq 2000. TCRdb reprocessed the reads into one record per CDR3 protein sequence, lacking DNA. This sample's table lists 500,000 to 600,000 distinct CDR3 sequences. The biggest ten clones account for roughly 3.5% of the sample. Sequenced: blood T cells: a sorted CD56 or NKG2C T cell subset, CD4+ or CD8+ T cells, or bulk PBMC T cells (not recorded which). Every receptor here comes from a man aged 18 to 30 in good health. Donor details come from another sample of the same person, matched by shared clones.

The chain uses TRBV3-1 and TRBJ2-1. Germline V CDR1 and CDR2: LGHDT, YNNKEL (reference sequence). This CDR3 contains 14 residues. The CDR3 is CASSKGLLNNEQFF.

V and J are TRBV28 and TRBJ2-5. The CDR3 has 13 amino acids. Germline lookup yields CDR1 MDHEN and CDR2 SYDVKM. This chain's CDR3 is CASSPLAGKTQYF.

This chain connects TRBV12-3 or TRBV12-4 to TRBJ2-7; lacking DNA, the TRBD1 call made by TCRdb goes unchecked. This CDR3 contains 14 residues. CDR3 protein: CASTLRDRGNEQYF.

This chain connects TRBV3-1 to TRBJ2-1. The CDR3 is 15 residues long. Germline assignment: CDR1 LGHDT and CDR2 YNNKEL (reference sequence). Here the CDR3 reads CASSQDTLSGNEQFF.

This chain connects TRBV4-3 to TRBJ2-5; checking the TCRdb D call of TRBD2 is not possible without DNA. Germline V CDR1 and CDR2: LGHNA, YSLEER. There are 17 residues in the CDR3. The CDR3 loop reads CASSQDSWREGPETQYF.

The genes are TRBV27 and TRBJ1-2; TCRdb lists TRBD1, though no DNA is available to test this call. Germline values: CDR1 MNHEY, CDR2 SMNVEV (reference sequence). The CDR3 has 14 residues. CDR3 amino acids: CASSSDRANYGYTF.

The V call is TRBV20-1, the J call TRBJ2-1; TCRdb gives TRBD2 as the D gene, but with no DNA this cannot be confirmed. The CDR3 extends over 14 amino acids. Per germline, CDR1 DFQATT and CDR2 SNEGSKA (reference sequence). CDR3 sequence reads: CSATLPRAGGEQFF.

The chain has TRBV7-8 and TRBJ2-1; the D gene TCRdb calls, TRBD2, cannot be checked with no DNA. In germline, CDR1 is SGHVS, CDR2 FQNEAQ. This CDR3 spans 18 amino acids. CDR3 protein: CASSSTGTSGSGGNEQFF.